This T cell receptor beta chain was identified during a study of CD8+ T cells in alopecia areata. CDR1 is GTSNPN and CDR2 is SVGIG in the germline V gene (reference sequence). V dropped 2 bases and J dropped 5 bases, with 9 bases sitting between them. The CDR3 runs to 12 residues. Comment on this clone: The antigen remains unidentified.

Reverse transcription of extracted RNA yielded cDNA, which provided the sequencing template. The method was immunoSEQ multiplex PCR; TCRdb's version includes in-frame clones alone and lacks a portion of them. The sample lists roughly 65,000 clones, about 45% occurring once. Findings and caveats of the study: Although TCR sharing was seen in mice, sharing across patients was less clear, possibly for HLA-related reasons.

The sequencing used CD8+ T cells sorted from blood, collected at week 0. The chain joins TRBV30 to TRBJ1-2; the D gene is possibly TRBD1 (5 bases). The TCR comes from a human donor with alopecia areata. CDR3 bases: TGTGCCTGGAGTCTGTGGGGGTATGGCTACACCTTC. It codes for CAWSLWGYGYTF.